Below are 3 T cell receptor beta chains sequenced from a single sample in a study of T cells after yellow fever vaccination. Via MiXCR, TCRdb re-called the 5' RACE reads, giving one row per CDR3 protein. The sample contains fewer than 400,000 distinct CDR3 sequences, about 11% of which appear only once. The material was CD4+ T cells sorted from PBMCs, obtained 45 days after the yellow fever booster vaccination. The receptors stem from a man younger than 35 who received the YFV17D yellow fever vaccine.

This clonotype has just a few counts. The genes are TRBV6-1 and TRBJ1-1, with D possibly being TRBD1 (6 bases). This CDR3 region has 14 residues. The ends were cut back, 6 bases at V and 4 bases at J, with 15 bases in the middle. Germline CDR1 MNHNS, CDR2 SASEGT. The CDR3 spells CASSRGPLGTEAFF. CDR3 bases: TGTGCCAGCAGCAGGGGACCCCTGGGCACTGAAGCTTTCTTT.

This clonotype was counted a few times. The chain carries TRBV2 and TRBJ2-1; the D is unclear. CDR1 SNHLY and CDR2 FYNNEI come from the germline V gene. The CDR3 has 10 amino acids. Between the trimmed V and J ends, which lost 7 bases and 9 bases, there was a span of 7 bases. The DNA for the CDR3 is TGTGCCAGCAATTTGGGTGAGCAGTTCTTC. Its translation: CASNLGEQFF.

This clonotype was detected only a few times. This chain links TRBV9 with TRBJ2-3; TRBD1 matches at 7 bases. The germline CDR1 and CDR2 sequences are SGDLS and YYNGEE. CDR3 length equals 14 residues. V was clipped by 4 bases and J by 4 bases; unmatched bases: 6. The CDR3 bases are TGTGCCAGCAGCTTCGGGACAGTCTCAGATACGCAGTATTTT. It encodes CASSFGTVSDTQYF.